Each of the 6 T cell receptor beta chains below was sequenced from the same sample in a study of blood T cell repertoires in COVID-19 (dated by TCRdb to between 2020 and 2021). Library generation was performed with the immunoSEQ multiplex PCR assay. Imported from immuneACCESS, the table was reduced by TCRdb to in-frame sequences with V and J called. These copies leave out some clones; in studies compared against another copy, an unresolved V gene accounts for under half, and the cause of the remainder is not known. The sample table lists under 350,000 clones, about 93% of them with a count of one. The top ten clonotypes cover under 7% of the sample. Specimen: peripheral blood. The receptors stem from a woman in her twenties or thirties with COVID-19, enrolled during active disease.

The V call is TRBV13, the J call TRBJ2-2; tentatively, D is TRBD1 (5 bases). Germline V lookup: CDR1 PRHDT, CDR2 FYEKMQ (reference sequence). This CDR3 comprises 14 residues. Trimming took 5 bases from V and 4 from J, leaving 11 bases between them. CDR3 nucleotides: TGTGCCAGCAGCCCGACGCAGGGCACCGGGGAGCTGTTTTTT. The encoded protein is CASSPTQGTGELFF.

About this clone: At the DNA level, this CDR3 is encoded by other sequences in the same sample as well. V gene TRBV2 combines with J gene TRBJ1-5; TRBD1 aligns across 7 bases. The CDR3 contains 15 residues. In germline, CDR1 is SNHLY, CDR2 FYNNEI. V was pared by 6 bases and J by 0 bases, with 5 bases of the junction left unmatched. CDR3: CASSRDSHSNQPQHF. DNA for the CDR3: TGTGCCAGCAGCAGGGACAGCCATAGCAATCAGCCCCAGCATTTT.

This rearrangement joins TRBV5-8 to TRBJ1-4; D might be TRBD1 (6 bases). V dropped 1 base and J dropped 6 bases, with 10 bases sitting between them. The CDR3 is 14 residues long. Germline CDR1 is SGHTS and CDR2 is YDEGEE. The CDR3 DNA sequence: TGTGCCAGCAGCTTGCTCAGGGGACATGAAAAACTGTTTTTT. Protein sequence: CASSLLRGHEKLFF.

The V gene is TRBV20-1, the J gene TRBJ2-7, with D uncertain. The CDR3 length is 10 residues. Between the trimmed V and J ends, which lost 3 bases and 5 bases, there was a span of 5 bases. Germline CDR1 reads DFQATT; CDR2 reads SNEGSKA (reference sequence). CDR3 sequence: CSASFHEQYF. The CDR3 DNA reads TGCAGTGCTAGCTTCCACGAGCAGTACTTC.

V is TRBV18 and J is TRBJ2-3, with 10 nucleotides matching TRBD1. In germline, CDR1 is KGHSH, CDR2 LQKENI. Unmatched junction bases numbered 1, after V lost 3 bases and J lost 4 bases. CDR3 length: 14 amino acids. CDR3 residues: CASSPGQGADTQYF. In DNA form, the CDR3 reads TGTGCCAGCTCACCTGGACAGGGGGCAGATACGCAGTATTTT.

This chain links TRBV19 with TRBJ1-1; unclear D gene. V lost 3 bases, J lost 1 base, and 18 bases lay in between. The germline V gene encodes CDR1 LNHDA and CDR2 SQIVND (reference sequence). CDR3 length: 17 amino acids. This CDR3 reads CASSMRRAQTPNTEAFF. The CDR3 coding sequence is TGTGCCAGTAGTATGCGGAGGGCCCAGACCCCGAACACTGAAGCTTTCTTT.